This TCR beta chain was identified during a study of shared clonotypes between healthy human individuals. Here immunoSEQ multiplex PCR was the method, and the copy in TCRdb shows in-frame clones only, minus some. There are 1.4 million to 1.5 million clones in the sample; around 95% occur only once, and approximately 1.2% lies in the top ten. This clone was found once. The antigen is undetermined. Trimming cost V 7 bases and J 0 bases; bases outside gene matches: 8. The length of the CDR3 is 15 residues. The germline V gene encodes CDR1 MDHEN and CDR2 SYDVKM. Study-level results: Naive subsets generally exceeded memory subsets in estimated richness. The study found lower generation probabilities in non-shared clonotypes than in those shared by all four donors.

The clonotype originates from a man under 40 in good health. The sequencing input was naive CD4+ T cells sorted from blood. The subset is: CD45RA+ positively selected. This chain connects TRBV28 to TRBJ2-7, with 8 bases identical to TRBD1. The CDR3 sequence: CASIRQGFTSYEQYF. CDR3 nucleotide sequence: TGTGCCAGCATTAGACAGGGGTTCACCTCCTACGAGCAGTACTTC.